This T cell receptor (beta chain) is drawn from a study of blood T cells in healthy people across ages. Study overall: Template switching retrieved approximately one barcoded beta molecule for each two T cells.

Germline V gene sequence: CDR1 ENHRY, CDR2 SYGVKD. CDR3 length: 14 amino acids. Deletions cut 6 bases from V and 1 base from J, with 11 bases between. As to this clonotype: The antigen remains undetermined.

General observations from the study: PBMCs left unsorted prevented a conclusive naive versus antigen-experienced comparison. Per-million-T-cell TCR beta diversity fell roughly linearly with age. Diversity estimates drawn from one million T cells were deemed underestimates.

Then a second PCR, running about 6 to 12 cycles, was carried out with a sample-barcoded 5' primer and a J-beta primer mix. TCRdb reprocessed the 5' RACE reads with MiXCR, giving one entry per CDR3 protein. This table has about 680,000 distinct CDR3 sequences, around 49% appearing once. The clonotype was recovered from a woman between 55 and 75 years old in good health. This sequence joins TRBV10-3 and TRBJ2-3; possibly TRBD1 for D (6 bases). The specimen was blood. The chain's CDR3 is CAISVDRGTDTQYF. The CDR3, as DNA: TGTGCCATCAGCGTGGACAGAGGCACAGATACGCAGTATTTT.